A selection of T cell receptor beta chains follows, all from one sample in a study of T cell responses to AZD1222 COVID-19 vaccine. TCRdb's copy holds only in-frame clones and misses some; the assay was immunoSEQ multiplex PCR. The repertoire holds 95,000 to 110,000 clones, with under 95% as singletons. Sequenced here: peripheral blood, sampled 28 days after the second AZD1222 dose. These receptors were collected from an adult who received the AZD1222 COVID-19 vaccine. The CDR3 runs from the conserved cysteine through the conserved F or W. Each record gives: J gene, clone size, V gene, D gene, CDR3 DNA, CDR3 protein. D genes are given only for firm matches. Size values are once, few and many counts, or a class for expanded clones, and some rows have none.

TRBJ2-2 | . | TRBV24-1 | TRBD2 | TGTGCCACGGGCGGTACTAGCGGGGGGACCGGGGAGCTGTTTTTT | CATGGTSGGTGELFF
TRBJ2-2 | . | TRBV19 | TRBD1 | TGTGCCAGTAGTCCCCGGGACAGGGCCTGTAGGGGAATGAACACCGGGGAGCTGTTTTTT | CASSPRDRACRGMNTGELFF
TRBJ2-5 | . | TRBV18 | . | TGTGCCAGCTCACCGGTGGGCGGGGCCCAAGAGACCCAGTACTTC | CASSPVGGAQETQYF
TRBJ1-3 | . | TRBV4-3 | . | TGCGCCAGCAGCCAAGATCTGCTCAAACGGGACACCATATATTTT | CASSQDLLKRDTIYF
TRBJ1-1 | . | TRBV6-5 | . | TGTGCCAGCAACAGCTTTCGCATGAACACTGAAGCTTTCTTT | CASNSFRMNTEAFF
TRBJ2-7 | . | TRBV7-9 | . | TGTGCCAGCAGAAACGGGACTCGAGACCTCGAGCAGTACTTC | CASRNGTRDLEQYF
TRBJ2-7 | . | TRBV3-1/TRBV3-2 | TRBD2 | TGTGCCAGCAGCCCCGCCGGAGCGGGGGGGAGGTACGAGCAGTACTTC | CASSPAGAGGRYEQYF
TRBJ1-1 | . | TRBV27 | TRBD1 | TGTGCCAGCAGTAGACAGGGTCTAAACACTGAAGCTTTCTTT | CASSRQGLNTEAFF
TRBJ1-1 | once | TRBV5-4 | TRBD1 | TGTGCCAGCAGCAGAGACAGGGCACCGACTGAAGCTTTCTTT | CASSRDRAPTEAFF
TRBJ2-3 | once | TRBV5-6 | TRBD2 | TGTGCCAGCAGCATCGGACTAGTAACAGATACGCAGTATTTT | CASSIGLVTDTQYF
TRBJ1-6 | . | TRBV5-5 | . | TGTGCCAGCAGCTCGGACGGTGCCTCGAATTCACCCCTCCACTTT | CASSSDGASNSPLHF
TRBJ1-5 | . | TRBV10-1 | . | TGCGCCAGCAGTACGGAGAATCAGCCCCAGCATTTT | CASSTENQPQHF
TRBJ1-1 | . | TRBV24-1 | TRBD1 | TGTGCCACCAGGGACAGGAGGAACACTGAAGCTTTCTTT | CATRDRRNTEAFF
TRBJ2-7 | . | TRBV7-8 | . | TGTGCCAGCAGCTTATCAGAGGGACAAGGACGCGACGAGCAGTACTTC | CASSLSEGQGRDEQYF
TRBJ2-1 | . | TRBV9 | TRBD2 | TGTGCCAGCAGCGTAGTTGAGCGGGAGGGCAATGAGCAGTTCTTC | CASSVVEREGNEQFF
TRBJ2-5 | . | TRBV10-1 | . | TGCGCCAGCAGTGAGTCAATGGCAGGGGGACTCCAAGAGACCCAGTACTTC | CASSESMAGGLQETQYF
TRBJ2-7 | . | TRBV25-1 | . | TGTGCCAGCAGTGAATACGCGGACTACGGCGAGCAGTACTTC | CASSEYADYGEQYF
TRBJ2-1 | . | TRBV5-5 | TRBD1 | TGTGCCAGCAGCTTGGGTGGGACAGGGGGCGCAAACAAGCAGTTCTTC | CASSLGGTGGANKQFF
TRBJ2-5 | once | TRBV6-5 | TRBD1 | TGTGCCAGCAGCCCAACGGACAGGCGAGAGACCCAGTACTTC | CASSPTDRRETQYF
TRBJ2-7 | . | TRBV6-1 | . | TGTGCCAGCAGTGAAGATGGGGGGAGAAACGAGCAGTACTTC | CASSEDGGRNEQYF
TRBJ2-1 | . | TRBV3-1/TRBV3-2 | . | TGTGCCAGCAGCCAAGATTCGGGTCAGGGTCTTAATGAGCAGTTCTTC | CASSQDSGQGLNEQFF
TRBJ2-3 | . | TRBV19 | . | TGTGCCAGTAGTATAGGGGATACGCAGTATTTT | CASSIGDTQYF
TRBJ2-4 | . | TRBV9 | . | TGTGCCAGCAGCGTAGAACCGTCGGAGGGCAAAGCCAAAAACATTCAGTACTTC | CASSVEPSEGKAKNIQYF
TRBJ2-6 | . | TRBV5-1 | . | TGCGCCAGCAGGCCCCTAGTGTCTGGGGCCAACGTCCTGACTTTC | CASRPLVSGANVLTF
TRBJ2-1 | . | TRBV11-3 | TRBD1 | TGTGCCAGCAGTCGGGACAGCTCCTACAATGAGCAGTTCTTC | CASSRDSSYNEQFF
TRBJ2-3 | . | TRBV15 | TRBD2 | TGTGCCACCAGCAGGGGACTAGCGGGAGGTTGGAACACAGATACGCAGTATTTT | CATSRGLAGGWNTDTQYF
TRBJ2-3 | . | TRBV11-2 | TRBD2 | TGTGCCAGCAGCTTAGTGGCCGGGACTAGCGGGACTACAGATACGCAGTATTTT | CASSLVAGTSGTTDTQYF
TRBJ2-5 | once | TRBV11-3 | . | TGTGCCAGCAGCTCCCGGGACTCGGAGACCCAGTACTTC | CASSSRDSETQYF
TRBJ2-1 | . | TRBV12-3/TRBV12-4 | . | TGTGCCAGCAGTCCCCAGTACAATGAGCAGTTCTTC | CASSPQYNEQFF
TRBJ2-1 | . | TRBV3-1/TRBV3-2 | . | TGTGCCAGCAGCCGGGGGGGGCGGATCTCAAGCTCCTACAATGAGCAGTTCTTC | CASSRGGRISSSYNEQFF
TRBJ1-5 | . | TRBV24-1 | . | TGTGCCACCAGTGATTCTACAGGGTATCAGCCCCAGCATTTT | CATSDSTGYQPQHF
TRBJ1-1 | . | TRBV11-2 | . | TGTGCCAGCAGCTCCCAACAGGGAAGAGCTGAAGCTTTCTTT | CASSSQQGRAEAFF
TRBJ2-2 | . | TRBV5-4 | TRBD1 | TGTGCCAGCAGCCCACGGGACAGGGGGAACACCGGGGAGCTGTTTTTT | CASSPRDRGNTGELFF
TRBJ1-1 | . | TRBV5-1 | . | TGCGCCAGCAGCCCCGTTGAGGTGGTGTACACTGAAGCTTTCTTT | CASSPVEVVYTEAFF
TRBJ1-2 | . | TRBV5-1 | . | TGCGCCAGCCGGAATGGGTACGATGGCTACACCTTC | CASRNGYDGYTF